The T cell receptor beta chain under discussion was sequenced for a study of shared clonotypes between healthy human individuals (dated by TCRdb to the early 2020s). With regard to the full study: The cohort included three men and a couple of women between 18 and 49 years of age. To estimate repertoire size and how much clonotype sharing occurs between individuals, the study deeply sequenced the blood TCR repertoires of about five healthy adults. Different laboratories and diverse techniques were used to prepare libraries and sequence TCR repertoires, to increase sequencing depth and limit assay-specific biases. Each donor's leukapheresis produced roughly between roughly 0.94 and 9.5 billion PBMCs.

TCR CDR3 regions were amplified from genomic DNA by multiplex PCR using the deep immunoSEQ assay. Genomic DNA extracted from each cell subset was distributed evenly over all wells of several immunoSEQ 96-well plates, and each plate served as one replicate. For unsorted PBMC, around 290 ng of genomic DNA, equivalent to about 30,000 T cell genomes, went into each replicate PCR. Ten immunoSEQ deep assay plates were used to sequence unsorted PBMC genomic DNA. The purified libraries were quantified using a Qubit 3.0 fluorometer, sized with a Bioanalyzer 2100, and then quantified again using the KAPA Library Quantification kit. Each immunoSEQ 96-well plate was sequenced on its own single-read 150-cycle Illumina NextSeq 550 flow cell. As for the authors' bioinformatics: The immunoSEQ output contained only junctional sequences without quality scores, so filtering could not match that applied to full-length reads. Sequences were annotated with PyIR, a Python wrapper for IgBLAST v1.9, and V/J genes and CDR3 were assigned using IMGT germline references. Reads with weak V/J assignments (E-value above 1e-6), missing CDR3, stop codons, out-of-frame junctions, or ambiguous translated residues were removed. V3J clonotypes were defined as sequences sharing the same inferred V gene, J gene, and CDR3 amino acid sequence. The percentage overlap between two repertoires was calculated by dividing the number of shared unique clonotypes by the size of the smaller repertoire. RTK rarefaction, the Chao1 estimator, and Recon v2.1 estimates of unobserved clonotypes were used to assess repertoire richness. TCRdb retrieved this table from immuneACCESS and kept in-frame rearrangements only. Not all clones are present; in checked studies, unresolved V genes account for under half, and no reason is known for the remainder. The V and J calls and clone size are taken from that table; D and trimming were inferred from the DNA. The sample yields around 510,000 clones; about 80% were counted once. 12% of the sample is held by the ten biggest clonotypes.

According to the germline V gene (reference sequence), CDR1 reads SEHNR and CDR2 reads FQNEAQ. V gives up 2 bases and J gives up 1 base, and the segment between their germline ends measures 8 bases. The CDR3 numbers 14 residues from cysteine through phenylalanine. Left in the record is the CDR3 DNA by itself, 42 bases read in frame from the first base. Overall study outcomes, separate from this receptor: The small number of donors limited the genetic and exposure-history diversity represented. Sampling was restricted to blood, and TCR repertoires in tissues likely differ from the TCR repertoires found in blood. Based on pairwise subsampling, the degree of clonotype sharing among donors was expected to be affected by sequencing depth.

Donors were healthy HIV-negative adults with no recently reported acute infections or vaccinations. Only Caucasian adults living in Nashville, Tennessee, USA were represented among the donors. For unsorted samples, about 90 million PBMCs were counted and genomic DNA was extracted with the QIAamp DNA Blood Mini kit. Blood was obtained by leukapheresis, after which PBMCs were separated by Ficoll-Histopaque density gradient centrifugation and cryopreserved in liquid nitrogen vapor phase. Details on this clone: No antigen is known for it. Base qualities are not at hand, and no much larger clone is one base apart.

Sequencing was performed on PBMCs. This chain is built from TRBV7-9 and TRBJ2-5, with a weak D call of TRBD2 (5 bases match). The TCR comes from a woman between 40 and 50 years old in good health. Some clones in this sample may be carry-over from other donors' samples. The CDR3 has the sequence CASSLTGSQETQYF. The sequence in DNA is TGTGCCAGCAGCTTAACGGGGAGCCAAGAGACCCAGTACTTC.